This T cell receptor beta chain originates from a study of PD-L1 blockade in urothelial cancer (dated 2017 in TCRdb). At the level of the whole study: Therapy was started in the mid-2010s for all patients, and atezolizumab 1,200 mg was administered intravenously every 3 weeks. About 90% of the roughly 30 patients were males with bladder-origin urothelial cancer, and 18 of 29 reported a prior smoking history. The study was an exploratory multi-omic analysis of somatic, immune and clinical correlates of response to PD-L1 blockade with atezolizumab in urothelial cancer. In the same patients, whole exome sequencing and RNA sequencing of pretreatment tumors were performed in addition to TCR sequencing. Blood samples were analyzed at 3 weeks after treatment start (second dose) and at 6 weeks after treatment start. Durable clinical benefit was achieved by nine patients and was not achieved by 20 patients. Progression-free survival longer than 6 months counted as durable clinical benefit, and TCR features were additionally tested against both progression-free and overall survival. Patients had an ECOG performance status of 0 or 1 and had received between 0 and 3 prior chemotherapy regimens. Blood samples gave median yields of around 150,000 T cells and 82,636 unique TCRs, along with a median clonality of around 0.08. Over 28 patients had pretreatment blood TCR-seq, some 25 had at least one posttreatment blood collection, and some 25 had tumor TCR-seq. Pretreatment tumor samples, along with matched peripheral blood serially collected before and after atezolizumab treatment, were subjected to TCR sequencing.

Counted from cysteine to phenylalanine, this CDR3 has 15 amino acids. The DNA shown is the 45-base CDR3, in frame from base 1. Trimming costs V 6 bases and J 1 base, and their ends lie 15 bases apart. In the germline V gene, CDR1 corresponds to MNHEY and CDR2 to SVGAGI. The intended sense of this specimen's time point label: pretreatment peripheral blood. A total of about 31 patients with locally advanced or metastatic urothelial carcinoma, treated at Memorial Sloan Kettering on a trial protocol, made up the cohort. Peripheral blood mononuclear cells were collected pretreatment and during treatment, with between 1 and 8 total time points per patient. The Qiagen DNeasy Blood extraction kit was used to purify genomic DNA from total PBMCs and tumor samples. PBMCs were collected pretreatment and during treatment and were isolated and stored as previously described. General conclusions and limits of the study: Because of the small sample size (n ≈ 31) and the many exploratory analyses performed, the results are intended to be regarded as hypothesis-generating. Greater expansion of tumor-associated TCR clones in peripheral blood 3 weeks after the start of treatment was observed in patients with durable benefit (n of about 21, p = 0.022). A pretreatment peripheral blood TCR clonality below the median was linked to improved progression-free and overall survival.

On this clone: Its antigen is unknown. No base-level quality is on record; no much larger clone is a single base apart.

Synthetic TCR analog templates were spiked into each PCR to estimate absolute template abundance from read counts. Using the immunoSEQ assay, TCRbeta CDR3 regions were amplified from genomic DNA with bias-controlled V and J gene primers. Sequencing of rearranged TCRbeta segments was done at approximately 20X coverage. Under the source paper's analysis protocol: Clustering was used to correct sequencing errors, and CDR3s were annotated against IMGT to assign V, D and J genes. Downstream analyses used only productive TCRbeta rearrangements and left out out-of-frame or stop-codon sequences. Clonality was computed as one minus Shannon entropy normalized by the log of the number of unique productive sequences. Clones differing between time points or between blood and tumor were identified using Fisher's exact test with Benjamini-Hochberg correction, with an adjusted p below 0.01 applied as the threshold. TCRdb re-hosts the immuneACCESS table, in-frame sequences only. Its copies lack some clones; in the studies checked, an unresolved V gene accounts for under half of them, and the cause for the rest is not known. That table is the source of V, J and clone size, and D and trimming were worked out from the DNA. The sample contains fewer than 65,000 clones, around 80% of them found a single time. The leading ten clones occupy around 3.1% of the sample.

The clonotype originates from a man aged 65-85 years with urothelial cancer. The sequence is built from TRBV6-5 and TRBJ1-2; the D gene cannot be named for sure. Sequencing was performed on PBMCs, taken around atezolizumab (anti-PD-L1) treatment. The CDR3 reads CASRAPWALNYGYTF. The nucleotide sequence is given as TGTGCCAGCAGGGCCCCGTGGGCACTTAACTATGGCTACACCTTC.